This T cell receptor beta chain derives from a study of a mutant IDH1 vaccine in newly diagnosed glioma. General observations from the study: Any relationship between pseudoprogression and changes in top peripheral T cell clonotypes seemed absent.

Sample time point: baseline, week 1 (first vaccination visit). Documented treatment: pre-vaccination baseline after standard-of-care therapy. The protocol was immunoSEQ multiplex PCR, while the TCRdb copy is restricted to in-frame clones and leaves out a portion. The data contain 59,000 or so clones, 91% of them singletons. Germline assignment: CDR1 MNHNY and CDR2 SVGAGI (reference sequence). The CDR3 length is 13 residues. V shed 9 bases and J shed 3 bases, with 11 bases lying between them. Notes on this clone: Its antigen is still unknown.

The sequence was obtained from a man aged 45-60 years with glioma. The chain links TRBV6-6 to TRBJ2-2; TRBD1 or TRBD2 may be the D gene (5 bases each). The sample here was PBMCs, taken from a glioma patient treated with radiotherapy, temozolomide or both. The CDR3 sequence: CASQRGDTGELFF. The CDR3 DNA reads as TGTGCCAGTCAGAGGGGAGACACCGGGGAGCTGTTTTTT.